A selection of T cell receptor beta chains follows, all from one sample in a study of patients and donors after allogeneic stem cell transplantation. TCRdb passed the RT-PCR reads through MiXCR, listing each CDR3 protein once. The table includes fewer than 500,000 distinct CDR3 sequences, about a sixth detected once. The specimen sequenced was blood, either unsorted or a sorted T cell fraction (not recorded which). The source is a human donor who was either an allogeneic HSCT recipient or a stem cell or donor lymphocyte infusion donor (not recorded which). It is not recorded whose cells these are; they may come from a transplant donor. Both conserved end residues are part of each CDR3. The D gene is left open where the match is weak. Clone size is shown for a subset of rows, as once, few, many or a class of expanded clone.

V gene	J gene	clone size	D gene	CDR3 DNA	CDR3 protein
TRBV10-3	TRBJ2-7	few	.	TGTGCCATCAGTGATACCAAGGGCTACGAGCAGTACTTC	CAISDTKGYEQYF
TRBV12-3/TRBV12-4	TRBJ2-7	many	TRBD2	TGTGCCAGCAGTTTAGCGCTTAGCGGGAGGTTGTACGAGCAGTACTTC	CASSLALSGRLYEQYF
TRBV6-1	TRBJ2-3	few	TRBD2	TGTGCCAGCAGTCCCGGGACTAGCGGGGCAGATACGCAGTATTTT	CASSPGTSGADTQYF
TRBV20-1	TRBJ2-3	few	TRBD2	TGCAGTGCGGCCGGGCTAGCGGGGGCGGGAGATACGCAGTATTTT	CSAAGLAGAGDTQYF
TRBV11-2	TRBJ2-1	many	.	TGTGCCAGCAGCTTAGGGGGCGGAGGGCCCTACAATGAGCAGTTCTTC	CASSLGGGGPYNEQFF
TRBV6-2/TRBV6-3	TRBJ1-1	.	.	TGTGCCAGCAGCCGAAACCGTTTAACAGGACCTGAAGCTTTCTTT	CASSRNRLTGPEAFF
TRBV6-5	TRBJ1-1	.	TRBD1	TGTGCCAGCAGTTCCCGACAGGGGCAGGGTGAAGCTTTCTTT	CASSSRQGQGEAFF
TRBV4-3	TRBJ2-7	.	.	TGCGCCAGCAGCCAAGATAGTGGACAGACCTACGAGCAGTACTTC	CASSQDSGQTYEQYF
TRBV5-1	TRBJ2-7	.	TRBD2	TGCGCCAGCAGCTTGGATCCTCTAGCGGGAGTAGCCCGGGGCGAGCAGTACTTC	CASSLDPLAGVARGEQYF
TRBV7-9	TRBJ2-5	few	.	TGTGCCAGCAGCTTATTCTCGTGGGGGGCTCAAGAGACCCAGTACTTC	CASSLFSWGAQETQYF
TRBV7-2	TRBJ1-1	.	.	TGTGCCAGCAGCGGCGCAGGGATGAGCACTGAAGCTTTCTTT	CASSGAGMSTEAFF
TRBV29-1	TRBJ2-6	few	TRBD1	TGCAGCGTTGAATTTCGGACAGGGGGTAGAATTGGGGCCAACGTCCTGACTTTC	CSVEFRTGGRIGANVLTF
TRBV7-9	TRBJ2-2	few	TRBD1	TGTGCCAGCAGCACGGGACAGGGGGCGATCGGGGAGCTGTTTTTT	CASSTGQGAIGELFF
TRBV9	TRBJ2-7	.	.	TGTGCCAGCAGCGGTGGACTCCAGCGCTACGAGCAGTACTTC	CASSGGLQRYEQYF
TRBV10-2	TRBJ2-4	.	.	TGCGCCAGCAGTTCGCCCCTAGCCAAAAACATTCAGTACTTC	CASSSPLAKNIQYF
TRBV12-3/TRBV12-4	TRBJ1-5	many	TRBD1	TGTGCCAGCAGTGCCCAGGGGGAGAGCAATCAGCCCCAGCATTTT	CASSAQGESNQPQHF
TRBV4-2	TRBJ2-4	.	.	TGTGCCAGCAGCCAAGAGGTGCAGTTCACAGGGGCCAAAAACATTCAGTACTTC	CASSQEVQFTGAKNIQYF
TRBV6-1	TRBJ1-1	few	.	TGTGCCAGCAGTGAACCTAACCGGAGCGAAGCTTTCTTT	CASSEPNRSEAFF
TRBV6-1	TRBJ1-1	.	.	TGTGCCAGCAGTCTAGGGTACATGAACACTGAAGCTTTCTTT	CASSLGYMNTEAFF
TRBV29-1	TRBJ2-5	.	.	TGCAGCGTTGAACGGGGAAAGACAGAGACCCAGTACTTC	CSVERGKTETQYF
TRBV14	TRBJ2-2	few	.	TGTGCCAGCAGCCTAGCCCGGGGGCACCTTAACACCGGGGAGCTGTTTTTT	CASSLARGHLNTGELFF
TRBV3-1	TRBJ1-5	.	.	TGTGCCAGCAGCCAAGGGACCCGCATCCGACAGCCCCAGCATTTT	CASSQGTRIRQPQHF
TRBV20-1	TRBJ2-3	few	TRBD2	TGCAGTGCTAGAGAGTACCTAGCGGAGGGGAGCACAGATACGCAGTATTTT	CSAREYLAEGSTDTQYF